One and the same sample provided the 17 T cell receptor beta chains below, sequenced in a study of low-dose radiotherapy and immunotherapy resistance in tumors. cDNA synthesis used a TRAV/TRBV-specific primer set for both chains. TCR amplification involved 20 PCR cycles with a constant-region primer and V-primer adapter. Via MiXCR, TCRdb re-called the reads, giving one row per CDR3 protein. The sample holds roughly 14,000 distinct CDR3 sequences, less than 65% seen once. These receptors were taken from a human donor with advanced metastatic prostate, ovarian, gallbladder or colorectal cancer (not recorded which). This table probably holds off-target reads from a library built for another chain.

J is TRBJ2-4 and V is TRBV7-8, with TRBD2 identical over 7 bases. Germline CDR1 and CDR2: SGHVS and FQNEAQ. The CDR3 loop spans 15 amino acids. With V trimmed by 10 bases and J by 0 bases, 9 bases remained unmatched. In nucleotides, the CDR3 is TGTGCCACCTCGGGGGGATGGCTAGCCAAAAACATTCAGTACTTC. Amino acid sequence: CATSGGWLAKNIQYF.

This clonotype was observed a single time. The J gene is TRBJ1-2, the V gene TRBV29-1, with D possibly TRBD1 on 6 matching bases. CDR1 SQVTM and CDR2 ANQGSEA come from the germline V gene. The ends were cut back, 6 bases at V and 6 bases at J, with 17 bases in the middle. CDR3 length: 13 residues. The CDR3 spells CSVKTQGGDGYTF. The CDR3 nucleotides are TGCAGCGTCAAAACACAGGGTGGTGATGGCTACACCTTC.

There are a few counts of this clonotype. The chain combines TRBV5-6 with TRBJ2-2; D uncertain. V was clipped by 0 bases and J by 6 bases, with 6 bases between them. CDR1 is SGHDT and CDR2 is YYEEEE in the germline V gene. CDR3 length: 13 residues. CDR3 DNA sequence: TGTGCCAGCAGCTTGGCCCCCGCCGGGGAGCTGTTTTTT. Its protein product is CASSLAPAGELFF.

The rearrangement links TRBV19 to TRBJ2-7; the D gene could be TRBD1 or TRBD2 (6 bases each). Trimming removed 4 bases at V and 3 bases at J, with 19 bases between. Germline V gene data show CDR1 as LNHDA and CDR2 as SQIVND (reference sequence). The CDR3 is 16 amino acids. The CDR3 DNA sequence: TGTGCCAGTAGTAGTCAGTCATCGGGGGCCCTCTACGAGCAGTACTTC. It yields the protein CASSSQSSGALYEQYF.

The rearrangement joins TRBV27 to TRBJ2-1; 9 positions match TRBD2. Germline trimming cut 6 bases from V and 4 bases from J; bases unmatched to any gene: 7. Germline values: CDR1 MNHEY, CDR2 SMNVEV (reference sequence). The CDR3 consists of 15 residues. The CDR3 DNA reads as TGTGCCAGCAGCCTTAGCGGGGGAACATACAATGAGCAGTTCTTC. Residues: CASSLSGGTYNEQFF.

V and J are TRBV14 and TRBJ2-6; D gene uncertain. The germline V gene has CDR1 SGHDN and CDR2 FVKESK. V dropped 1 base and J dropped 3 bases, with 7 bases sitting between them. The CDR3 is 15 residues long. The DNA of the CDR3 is TGTGCCAGCAGCCAAGTAACCGGTGGGGCCAACGTCCTGACTTTC. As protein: CASSQVTGGANVLTF.

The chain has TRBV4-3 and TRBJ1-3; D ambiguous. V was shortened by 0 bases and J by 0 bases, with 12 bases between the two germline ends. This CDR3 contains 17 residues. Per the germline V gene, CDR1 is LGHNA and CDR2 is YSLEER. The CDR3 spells CASSQERAESSGNTIYF. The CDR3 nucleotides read TGCGCCAGCAGCCAAGAACGGGCGGAGAGCTCTGGAAACACCATATATTTT.

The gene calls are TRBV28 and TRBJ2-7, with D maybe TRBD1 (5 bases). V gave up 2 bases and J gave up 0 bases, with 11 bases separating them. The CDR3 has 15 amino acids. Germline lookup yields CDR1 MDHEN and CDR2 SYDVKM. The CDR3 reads CASSLVGPPSYEQYF. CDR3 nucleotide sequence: TGTGCCAGCAGTTTAGTGGGGCCTCCCTCCTACGAGCAGTACTTC.

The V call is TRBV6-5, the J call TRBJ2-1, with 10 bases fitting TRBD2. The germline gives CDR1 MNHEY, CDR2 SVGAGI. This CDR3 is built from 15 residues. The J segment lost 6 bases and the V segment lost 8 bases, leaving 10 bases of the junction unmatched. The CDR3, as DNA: TGTGCCAGCTCATTGAGCGGGGGGGCGGGCAATGAGCAGTTCTTC. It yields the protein CASSLSGGAGNEQFF.

DNA for the CDR3: TGTGCCAGCAGTGTATGGAGCGGGGGGCTTCAAGAGACCCAGTACTTC. The encoded protein is CASSVWSGGLQETQYF. V and J are TRBV2 and TRBJ2-5; 9 nucleotides line up with TRBD2. Germline V gives CDR1 SNHLY, CDR2 FYNNEI. The CDR3 loop spans 16 amino acids. V shed 4 bases and J 2 bases; nucleotides not matched to a gene: 8.

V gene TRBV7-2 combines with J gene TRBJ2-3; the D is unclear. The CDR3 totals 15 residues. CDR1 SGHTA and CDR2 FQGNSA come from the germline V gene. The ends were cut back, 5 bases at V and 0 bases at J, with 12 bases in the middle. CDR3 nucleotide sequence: TGTGCCAGCAGCCCCTTGGCTTCCAGCACAGATACGCAGTATTTT. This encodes CASSPLASSTDTQYF. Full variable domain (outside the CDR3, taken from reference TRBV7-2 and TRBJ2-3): GAGVSQSPSNKVTEKGKDVELRCDPISGHTALYWYRQSLGQGLEFLIYFQGNSAPDKSGLPSDRFSAERTGGSVSTLTIQRTQQEDSAVYLCASSPLASSTDTQYFGPGTRLTVL.

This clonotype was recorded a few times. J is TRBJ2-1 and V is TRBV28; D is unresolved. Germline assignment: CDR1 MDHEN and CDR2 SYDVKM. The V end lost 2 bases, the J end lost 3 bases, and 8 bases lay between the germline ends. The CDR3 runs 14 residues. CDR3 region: CASSLIPNYNEQFF. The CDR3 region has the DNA TGTGCCAGCAGTTTAATTCCCAACTACAATGAGCAGTTCTTC.

CDR3 DNA: TGTGCCAGCAGTGAAGAGAGGGGAAGTGGGTACGAGCAGTACTTC. Amino acids: CASSEERGSGYEQYF. The V gene is TRBV2, the J gene TRBJ2-7; D may match TRBD1 or TRBD2 (5 bases each). The CDR3 loop spans 15 amino acids. The germline V and J ends were trimmed by 1 base and 4 bases, with 14 bases remaining between them. Germline V gives CDR1 SNHLY, CDR2 FYNNEI.

Here the CDR3 reads CASSQAGSGANVLTF. For the CDR3, the DNA is TGCGCCAGCAGCCAGGCAGGGTCCGGGGCCAACGTCCTGACTTTC. The chain couples TRBV4-3 to TRBJ2-6; TRBD1 is a possible D gene (5 bases). CDR1 LGHNA and CDR2 YSLEER come from the germline V gene. The germline V and J ends were trimmed by 3 bases and 4 bases, with 10 bases remaining between them. The CDR3 is 15 residues long.

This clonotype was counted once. CDR3 bases: TGTGCCAGCAGCCCGAGGCGGGCCAACTATGGCTACACCTTC. This sequence encodes CASSPRRANYGYTF. The rearrangement links TRBV9 to TRBJ1-2; no clear D gene. Germline-derived CDR1 and CDR2 are SGDLS and YYNGEE. The CDR3 totals 14 residues. Trimming shortened V by 4 bases and J by 2 bases, and 12 bases separated the two germline ends.

The CDR3 spells CASRPIGSGNTIYF. The CDR3 DNA reads as TGTGCCAGCAGGCCCATTGGCTCTGGAAACACCATATATTTT. V usage is TRBV28 and J usage is TRBJ1-3; D ambiguous. Germline V gene lookup returns CDR1 MDHEN and CDR2 SYDVKM. V lost 6 bases to trimming and J lost 0 bases, with 9 bases between them. This CDR3 has 14 residues.

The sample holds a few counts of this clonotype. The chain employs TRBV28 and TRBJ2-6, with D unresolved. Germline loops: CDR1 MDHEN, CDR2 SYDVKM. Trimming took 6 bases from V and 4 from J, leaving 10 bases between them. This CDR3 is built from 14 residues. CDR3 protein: CASRKVWGANVLTF. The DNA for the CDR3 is TGTGCCAGCAGAAAGGTCTGGGGGGCCAACGTCCTGACTTTC.